Below are 23 T cell receptor beta chains sequenced from a single sample in a study of cytomegalovirus exposure and HLA in healthy donors. Some clones are missing from TCRdb's copy, which holds only in-frame ones; the method was immunoSEQ multiplex PCR. The sample yields 65,000 or so clones, roughly 94% seen once. The sequenced sample consisted of PBMCs. These receptors all stem from a young woman in good health and CMV-seronegative.

The CDR3 here is CASSQGQWASYEQYF. CDR3 DNA sequence: TGTGCCAGCAGCCAAGGACAGTGGGCCTCCTACGAGCAGTACTTC. The V and J genes are TRBV11-2 and TRBJ2-7; a weak D match, TRBD1 (6 bases). CDR1 is SGHAT, CDR2 FQNNGV, per germline. The CDR3 consists of 15 residues. Between the trimmed V and J ends, which lost 5 bases and 0 bases, there was a span of 14 bases.

The CDR3 loop reads CATPPGLPYNEQFF. CDR3 DNA sequence: TGTGCCACCCCCCCCGGACTACCTTACAATGAGCAGTTCTTC. The V gene is TRBV5-4, the J gene TRBJ2-1; perhaps TRBD2 as D (6 bases). Per germline, CDR1 SGHNT and CDR2 YYREEE (reference sequence). This CDR3 comprises 14 residues. V lost 9 bases and J 4 bases, leaving 17 bases between the germline ends.

This clone was found once. The V gene is TRBV29-1, the J gene TRBJ2-7; possible D gene TRBD1, 6 bases. V was cut by 6 bases and J by 6 bases, with 27 bases left in between. The CDR3 contains 16 residues. Germline CDR1 reads SQVTM; CDR2 reads ANQGSEA. The CDR3 DNA follows: TGCAGCGTCCTGCGCACCACTTACAGGGCCACCGGCGAGCAGTACTTC. Protein sequence: CSVLRTTYRATGEQYF.

This chain connects TRBV7-9 to TRBJ1-5, with D tentatively TRBD1 (5 bases). The germline CDR1 and CDR2 sequences are SEHNR and FQNEAQ (reference sequence). The CDR3 loop spans 13 amino acids. Trimming took 1 base from V and 8 from J, leaving 9 bases between them. The CDR3 bases are TGTGCCAGCAGCTTAGGGGGCTCGGAGCCCCAGCATTTT. Protein product: CASSLGGSEPQHF.

The chain combines TRBV2 with TRBJ2-7; D unclear. The CDR3 totals 12 residues. V shed 4 bases and J shed 0 bases, with 4 bases lying between them. Germline-derived CDR1 and CDR2 are SNHLY and FYNNEI. The CDR3 protein is CASSGPSYEQYF. DNA of the CDR3: TGTGCCAGCAGTGGGCCCTCCTACGAGCAGTACTTC.

The V gene is TRBV4-1, the J gene TRBJ2-1, with D perhaps matching TRBD2 (6 bases). CDR3 length: 15 amino acids. Germline V gene sequence: CDR1 MGHRA, CDR2 YSYEKL. Trimming took off 3 bases at V and 7 bases at J, with 16 bases between the two ends. The CDR3: CASSHYSGLANEQFF. DNA of the CDR3: TGCGCCAGCAGCCATTACTCGGGGCTAGCGAATGAGCAGTTCTTC.

The chain uses TRBV5-6 and TRBJ1-2; TRBD1 aligns across 7 bases. The CDR3 extends over 13 amino acids. J was trimmed by 7 bases and V by 4 bases; bases with no gene match: 7. In germline, CDR1 is SGHDT, CDR2 YYEEEE. As DNA, the CDR3 is TGTGCCAGCAGCCCCCCGACAGGGAGTGGCTACACCTTC. It yields the protein CASSPPTGSGYTF.

The rearrangement joins TRBV30 to TRBJ2-1, with 11 bases that match TRBD2. Per germline, CDR1 GTSNPN and CDR2 SVGIG (reference sequence). The trim removed 3 bases at V and 5 bases at J, leaving 3 bases unmatched. The CDR3 sequence is 14 residues long. CDR3 region: CAWRLAGAHNEQFF. In DNA, the CDR3 is TGTGCCTGGAGACTAGCGGGAGCCCACAATGAGCAGTTCTTC.

The genes are TRBV4-3 and TRBJ1-5; no clear D gene. The CDR3 has 13 amino acids. V was cut by 0 bases and J by 4 bases, with 4 bases left in between. Germline assignment: CDR1 LGHNA and CDR2 YSLEER. The CDR3 region is CASSQDRNQPQHF. CDR3 sequence (DNA): TGCGCCAGCAGCCAAGACAGAAATCAGCCCCAGCATTTT.

This chain links TRBV30 with TRBJ1-3; D call uncertain. V was trimmed by 8 bases and J by 4 bases, leaving 15 bases between them. This CDR3 is built from 13 residues. Germline V gene lookup returns CDR1 GTSNPN and CDR2 SVGIG (reference sequence). CDR3 DNA sequence: TGTGCCGGGTCTCTTGGAGGGGGAAACACCATATATTTT. Encoded protein: CAGSLGGGNTIYF.

The chain carries TRBV28 and TRBJ2-5; possible D gene TRBD1, 6 bases. The CDR3 consists of 13 residues. Looked up from germline, CDR1 is MDHEN and CDR2 is SYDVKM. The V end lost 7 bases, the J end lost 12 bases, and 21 bases lay between the germline ends. The CDR3 loop is CASMENYTGHKYF. In DNA form, the CDR3 reads TGTGCCAGCATGGAAAACTACACGGGACATAAGTACTTC.

The chain joins TRBV4-1 to TRBJ2-3; 10 bases line up with TRBD2. The CDR3 loop spans 21 amino acids. With 4 bases clipped from V and 0 bases from J, the junction kept 19 bases outside the gene matches. Germline loops: CDR1 MGHRA, CDR2 YSYEKL. CDR3: CASSPFKGLAGVGTSTDTQYF. In DNA, the CDR3 is TGCGCCAGCAGCCCCTTTAAAGGGCTAGCGGGAGTGGGGACTAGCACAGATACGCAGTATTTT.

The chain uses TRBV6-6 and TRBJ1-1, with D perhaps TRBD1 (6 bases). Germline V gives CDR1 MNHNY, CDR2 SVGAGI (reference sequence). This CDR3 is built from 14 residues. The V and J ends lost 6 bases and 3 bases respectively, with 14 bases between them. The CDR3 DNA follows: TGTGCCAGCAGCTACACAGGGTGGGACACTGAAGCTTTCTTT. Its protein product is CASSYTGWDTEAFF.

V usage is TRBV5-1 and J usage is TRBJ2-3; a possible D gene is TRBD1 (5 bases). Germline CDR1 reads SGHRS; CDR2 reads YFSETQ. This CDR3 comprises 15 residues. V lost 5 bases and J lost 4, with 17 bases in between. CDR3 loop: CASRLQTEYADTQYF. The CDR3 nucleotides read TGCGCCAGCAGACTTCAGACAGAGTACGCAGATACGCAGTATTTT.

The chain's CDR3 is CATRTSGGPTYEQYF. CDR3 bases: TGTGCCACTAGGACTAGCGGGGGGCCTACCTACGAGCAGTACTTC. The gene calls are TRBV28 and TRBJ2-7; 14 bases match TRBD2. The germline V gene has CDR1 MDHEN and CDR2 SYDVKM. V gave up 10 bases and J gave up 2 bases; unmatched junction bases: 7. CDR3 length: 15 residues. The full variable domain, with the rest looked up from reference TRBV28 and TRBJ2-7, is DVKVTQSSRYLVKRTGEKVFLECVQDMDHENMFWYRQDPGLGLRLIYFSYDVKMKEKGDIPEGYSVSREKKERFSLILESASTNQTSMYLCATRTSGGPTYEQYFGPGTRLTVT.

The chain recombines TRBV28 with TRBJ2-7, with D maybe TRBD2 (6 bases). Germline CDR1 reads MDHEN; CDR2 reads SYDVKM. Trimming stripped 7 bases from V and 5 bases from J, with 18 bases between. The CDR3 spans 14 residues. CDR3 loop: CASMGGSLGDEQYF. In DNA, the CDR3 is TGTGCCAGCATGGGAGGTTCCCTGGGGGACGAGCAGTACTTC. The full variable domain, rest sourced from reference TRBV28 and TRBJ2-7, is DVKVTQSSRYLVKRTGEKVFLECVQDMDHENMFWYRQDPGLGLRLIYFSYDVKMKEKGDIPEGYSVSREKKERFSLILESASTNQTSMYLCASMGGSLGDEQYFGPGTRLTVT.

V gene TRBV20-1 combines with J gene TRBJ2-7; no reliable D call. The CDR3 runs to 10 residues. CDR1 is DFQATT, CDR2 SNEGSKA, per germline (reference sequence). The V end was cut by 5 bases, the J end by 5 bases, with 7 bases between. In nucleotides, the CDR3 is TGCAGTGCTTCAGTAAACGAGCAGTACTTC. This gives the protein CSASVNEQYF.

The rearrangement uses TRBV5-1 and TRBJ2-1, with 8 bases aligning to TRBD1. V dropped 5 bases and J dropped 7; count of bases not matched to a gene: 8. Germline CDR1 is SGHRS and CDR2 is YFSETQ. The CDR3 extends over 14 amino acids. In nucleotides, the CDR3 is TGCGCCAGCAGACCGGGACAGGCTCCGAATGAGCAGTTCTTC. Translation gives CASRPGQAPNEQFF.

This clone was found a few times. One junction end does not reproduce the germline sequence, and a read error may be involved. J is TRBJ2-7 and V is TRBV4-2; 10 bases fit TRBD2. Germline V gives CDR1 LGHNA, CDR2 YNFKEQ. The CDR3 length is 16 residues. CDR3 region: CASSQDGLAESYELYF. CDR3 bases: TGTGCCAGCAGCCAAGACGGACTAGCGGAATCCTACGAGCTGTACTTC.

The genes are TRBV13 and TRBJ2-7; D remains ambiguous. This CDR3 comprises 10 residues. Germline CDR1 reads PRHDT; CDR2 reads FYEKMQ (reference sequence). The V gene lost 4 bases and the J gene lost 7 bases, with 5 bases spanning the gap. The CDR3 nucleotides are TGTGCCAGCAGCTCCGGTGAGCAGTACTTC. It encodes CASSSGEQYF. Complete variable domain (other parts from reference TRBV13 and TRBJ2-7): AAGVIQSPRHLIKEKRETATLKCYPIPRHDTVYWYQQGPGQDPQFLISFYEKMQSDKGSIPDRFSAQQFSDYHSELNMSSLELGDSALYFCASSSGEQYFGPGTRLTVT.

The chain combines TRBV28 with TRBJ2-5; D possibly corresponds to TRBD1 (6 bases). CDR3 length: 14 amino acids. Germline CDR1 is MDHEN and CDR2 is SYDVKM. V shed 2 bases and J shed 2 bases, with 9 bases lying between them. CDR3 in DNA: TGTGCCAGCAGTTTAACGGACAGACAAGAGACCCAGTACTTC. Translating gives CASSLTDRQETQYF.

This clone was detected once. This sequence joins TRBV28 and TRBJ1-2; 8 nucleotides match TRBD1. Germline CDR1 reads MDHEN; CDR2 reads SYDVKM. CDR3 size: 16 residues. J lost 4 bases, V lost 6 bases, and 13 bases had no gene match. The CDR3, as DNA: TGTGCCAGCAGACCCCCCGACAGGGGAGGATTCTATGGCTACACCTTC. Residues: CASRPPDRGGFYGYTF.

In DNA form, the CDR3 reads TGTGCCAGCAGCCCCAGACAAAGTGAGGATACGCAGTATTTT. Translating it yields CASSPRQSEDTQYF. This chain connects TRBV5-5 to TRBJ2-3; D not resolved. The germline gives CDR1 SGHKS, CDR2 YYEKEE (reference sequence). With 4 bases removed from V and 6 bases from J, the gap between germline ends came to 15 bases. The CDR3 loop spans 14 amino acids.